The 8 T cell receptor beta chains in this list originate from one sample, sequenced in a study of OX40 agonist ivuxolimab in advanced cancers. Here immunoSEQ multiplex PCR was the method, and the copy in TCRdb shows in-frame clones only, minus some. The top ten hold more than 5.5% of the sample, which has approximately 97,000 clones, roughly nine tenths seen once. This material consisted of CD4+ or CD8+ T cells sorted from blood, taken in a trial of the OX40 agonist ivuxolimab. The source of these receptors is an adult with an advanced solid tumor such as melanoma, head and neck, liver or kidney cancer.

The V and J genes are TRBV30 and TRBJ1-5, with 9 bases fitting TRBD1. V dropped 4 bases and J dropped 5; count of bases not matched to a gene: 3. This CDR3 spans 13 amino acids. Per germline, CDR1 GTSNPN and CDR2 SVGIG (reference sequence). CDR3 sequence: CAWKGQGHQPQHF. Written as DNA, the CDR3 is TGTGCCTGGAAGGGACAGGGACATCAGCCCCAGCATTTT.

CDR3 bases: TGTGCCAGCAGCCTCGCGGGAGGAGGGTACAATGAGCAGTTCTTC. Translation: CASSLAGGGYNEQFF. The J gene is TRBJ2-1, the V gene TRBV27; 8 bases agree with TRBD2. CDR1 is MNHEY and CDR2 is SMNVEV in the germline V gene (reference sequence). This CDR3 is built from 15 residues. With 6 bases clipped from V and 4 bases from J, the junction kept 8 bases outside the gene matches.

This chain links TRBV19 with TRBJ1-4; D call uncertain. The ends were cut back, 5 bases at V and 8 bases at J, with 18 bases in the middle. Germline CDR1 and CDR2: LNHDA and SQIVND (reference sequence). The CDR3 has 15 residues. The CDR3 protein is CASSAGLGLVEKLFF. The CDR3 nucleotides read TGTGCCAGTAGTGCCGGACTGGGTTTGGTAGAAAAACTGTTTTTT.

This sequence joins TRBV30 and TRBJ1-1, with 8 positions matching TRBD1. CDR3 length equals 14 residues. Germline V gene sequence: CDR1 GTSNPN, CDR2 SVGIG (reference sequence). J lost 13 bases, V lost 3 bases, and 16 bases had no gene match. The CDR3 loop is CAWRSSGQGGADFF. The CDR3 nucleotides are TGTGCCTGGAGGTCCAGCGGACAGGGTGGGGCGGATTTCTTT.

The chain couples TRBV10-3 to TRBJ1-1, with 7 bases aligning to TRBD1. Germline assignment: CDR1 ENHRY and CDR2 SYGVKD. The CDR3 extends over 17 amino acids. The J segment lost 1 base and the V segment lost 4 bases, leaving 12 bases of the junction unmatched. CDR3 DNA: TGTGCCATCAGTGGTTCTCTTCTCCGGGACAGGAACACTGAAGCTTTCTTT. Its translation: CAISGSLLRDRNTEAFF.

This clone was seen just once. The gene calls are TRBV12-5 and TRBJ2-1; weak D call: TRBD1 (6 bases). The CDR3 has 16 residues. Germline V gene data show CDR1 as LGHNT and CDR2 as FRNRAP. V lost 7 bases and J lost 0, with 16 bases in between. CDR3 loop: CASDPPRGSSYNEQFF. CDR3 nucleotides: TGTGCTAGTGACCCTCCGAGGGGGAGCTCCTACAATGAGCAGTTCTTC.

V gene TRBV29-1 combines with J gene TRBJ2-7; unclear D gene. The V gene lost 5 bases and the J gene lost 6 bases, with 17 bases spanning the gap. CDR3 length: 13 amino acids. CDR1 is SQVTM and CDR2 is ANQGSEA in the germline V gene. The CDR3 spells CSVQPRPGGEQYF. The CDR3 coding sequence is TGCAGCGTTCAGCCTCGACCTGGTGGCGAGCAGTACTTC.

The chain employs TRBV13 and TRBJ2-7; 7 bases line up with TRBD1. Looked up from germline, CDR1 is PRHDT and CDR2 is FYEKMQ (reference sequence). The CDR3 loop spans 14 amino acids. V lost 7 bases and J lost 2; bases outside the gene matches: 8. In nucleotides, the CDR3 is TGTGCCAGCACTCCGTGGGGACAGCCCTACGAGCAGTACTTC. Protein sequence: CASTPWGQPYEQYF.